One and the same sample provided the 19 T cell receptor beta chains below, sequenced in a study of monozygotic twins with inflammatory bowel disease. TCRdb re-called the 5' RACE reads; every CDR3 protein appears as one record, without DNA. This sample contains about 300,000 distinct CDR3 sequences. Sequenced: blood. The receptors were sampled from a human donor with ulcerative colitis or Crohn's disease, or a healthy co-twin of an affected twin (not recorded which).

The chain uses TRBV24-1 and TRBJ2-1; TCRdb calls TRBD2, which cannot be checked without DNA. Germline values: CDR1 KGHDR, CDR2 SFDVKD. CDR3 length: 16 residues. Here the CDR3 reads CATSDLLAGEGREQFF.

The CDR3 sequence: CASSQEGTPRETQYF. The chain has TRBV3-1 and TRBJ2-5; TCRdb's D gene call, TRBD1, goes unchecked for lack of DNA. The CDR3 has 15 residues. Germline V gene lookup returns CDR1 LGHDT and CDR2 YNNKEL (reference sequence).

J is TRBJ2-7 and V is TRBV4-3. Germline V gene lookup returns CDR1 LGHNA and CDR2 YSLEER. The CDR3 spans 13 residues. The CDR3 reads CASSQDLKFEQYF.

The chain combines TRBV5-1 with TRBJ2-7; TCRdb calls TRBD1, which cannot be checked without DNA. CDR1 SGHRS and CDR2 YFSETQ come from the germline V gene. This CDR3 spans 14 amino acids. CDR3 region: CASSLEYPGGEQYF.

The chain links TRBV4-2 to TRBJ2-1; with no DNA, the TCRdb D assignment of TRBD1 cannot be verified. The CDR3 is 16 amino acids. The V gene's germline CDR1 is LGHNA and CDR2 YNFKEQ. CDR3 region: CASSPRSGQVYNEQFF.

This chain joins TRBV29-1 and TRBJ2-1; TCRdb's D gene call, TRBD1, goes unchecked for lack of DNA. This CDR3 is built from 14 residues. Germline V gene lookup returns CDR1 SQVTM and CDR2 ANQGSEA. CDR3 region: CSLTGGQGDSEQFF.

The V call is TRBV28, the J call TRBJ1-2. Looked up from germline, CDR1 is MDHEN and CDR2 is SYDVKM. This CDR3 region has 17 residues. This chain's CDR3 is CASSSVGSEGIFFGYTF.

V and J are TRBV5-5 and TRBJ2-7; there is no DNA to check the TCRdb D call of TRBD1. The CDR3 length is 15 residues. Germline V lookup: CDR1 SGHKS, CDR2 YYEKEE (reference sequence). Here the CDR3 reads CASSFLPDRRGEQYF.

The chain couples TRBV9 to TRBJ2-3; checking the TCRdb D call of TRBD1 is not possible without DNA. CDR3 size: 14 residues. In germline, CDR1 is SGDLS, CDR2 YYNGEE. The CDR3 loop is CASSDPRHEDTQYF.

The CDR3 reads CASSPVSTGVLGNEQFF. The V call is TRBV7-2, the J call TRBJ2-1; as DNA is missing, the TRBD1 call by TCRdb cannot be tested. Germline CDR1 is SGHTA and CDR2 is FQGNSA. This CDR3 has 17 residues.

CDR3 amino acids: CASSYQPAGELFF. The genes are TRBV6-5 and TRBJ2-2. The germline CDR1 and CDR2 sequences are MNHEY and SVGAGI. The CDR3 consists of 13 residues.

The chain couples TRBV4-2 to TRBJ2-7; lacking DNA, the TRBD2 call made by TCRdb goes unchecked. The germline V gene has CDR1 LGHNA and CDR2 YNFKEQ. The CDR3 has 14 residues. The CDR3 loop is CASSRGLSSYEQYF.

The chain combines TRBV3-1 with TRBJ2-4; TCRdb's D call, TRBD2, is unchecked because there is no DNA. CDR3 length equals 20 residues. Germline loops: CDR1 LGHDT, CDR2 YNNKEL (reference sequence). The CDR3 loop reads CASSQDMVAGVFEAKNIQYF.

This chain uses TRBV13 with TRBJ2-2. Germline V lookup: CDR1 PRHDT, CDR2 FYEKMQ (reference sequence). This CDR3 comprises 15 residues. The CDR3 reads CASSSTGRDTGELFF.

The chain is built from TRBV27 and TRBJ2-6. CDR1 MNHEY and CDR2 SMNVEV come from the germline V gene (reference sequence). The CDR3 is 15 amino acids. The CDR3 region is CASSLKRPGANVLTF.

The chain couples TRBV11-2 to TRBJ2-1; TCRdb reports TRBD2, a call that lacks DNA to check it against. Germline lookup yields CDR1 SGHAT and CDR2 FQNNGV. This CDR3 has 15 residues. CDR3 sequence reads: CATPKRGGLRNEQFF.

The genes are TRBV30 and TRBJ2-7; without DNA, the TCRdb call of TRBD1 cannot be checked. In germline, CDR1 is GTSNPN, CDR2 SVGIG (reference sequence). This CDR3 has 11 residues. The CDR3 reads CAWREGYEQYF.

The J gene is TRBJ2-3, the V gene TRBV6-6; TCRdb proposes TRBD1, but this gene call is untestable without DNA. This CDR3 is 13 amino acids long. Germline CDR1 and CDR2: MNHNY and SVGAGI (reference sequence). The chain's CDR3 is CASSYGGPDTQYF.

The CDR3 reads CASSKTGTGIFDTQYF. The gene calls are TRBV5-1 and TRBJ2-3; TCRdb picks TRBD1, but there is no DNA to check that call. The CDR3 spans 16 residues. Germline-derived CDR1 and CDR2 are SGHRS and YFSETQ. The variable domain in full, completed from reference TRBV5-1 and TRBJ2-3, reads KAGVTQTPRYLIKTRGQQVTLSCSPISGHRSVSWYQQTPGQGLQFLFEYFSETQRNKGNFPGRFSGRQFSNSRSEMNVSTLELGDSALYLCASSKTGTGIFDTQYFGPGTRLTVL.